A single sample is the source of the 9 T cell receptor beta chains below, sequenced in a study of CD8 T cells in ankylosing spondylitis. Their antigens are not known. Each CDR3 protein is one row after TCRdb ran MiXCR on the 5' RACE reads. The sample consists of approximately 540,000 distinct CDR3 sequences, about 13% of them appearing once. Study-level points and caveats: Made up of under ten highly homologous variants, a TCR beta motif appeared characteristic of ankylosing spondylitis blood.

Sequenced sample: blood, either unsorted or a sorted T cell fraction (not recorded which). All receptors derive from a male donor with ankylosing spondylitis.

The table lists this clonotype with a few counts. V gene TRBV5-1 combines with J gene TRBJ1-2, with 9 bases lining up with TRBD1. Germline CDR1 and CDR2: SGHRS and YFSETQ. Trimming removed 5 bases from V and 2 bases from J; junction bases left unmatched: 16. The CDR3 is made up of 18 amino acids. The DNA of the CDR3 is TGCGCCAGCAGACGGGGACAGGGACCAGAAAATACGAACTATGGCTACACCTTC. Protein product: CASRRGQGPENTNYGYTF.

Ten or more counts support this clonotype. The gene calls are TRBV29-1 and TRBJ2-1, with 7 bases that match TRBD2. With 4 bases clipped from V and 3 bases from J, the junction kept 6 bases outside the gene matches. CDR3 length: 14 residues. Germline lookup yields CDR1 SQVTM and CDR2 ANQGSEA. Here the CDR3 reads CSVVPSGVYNEQFF. CDR3 DNA: TGCAGCGTTGTACCAAGCGGGGTCTACAATGAGCAGTTCTTC.

This clonotype showed up many times. The chain couples TRBV12-3 or TRBV12-4 to TRBJ1-2; D not resolved. The CDR3 has 12 amino acids. The germline V and J ends were trimmed by 4 bases and 3 bases, with 6 bases remaining between them. The CDR3, as DNA: TGTGCCAGCAGTTCAGGATACTATGGCTACACCTTC. It yields the protein CASSSGYYGYTF.

V usage is TRBV14 and J usage is TRBJ2-1, with 11 bases that match TRBD2. This CDR3 is 19 amino acids long. The V gene end was trimmed by 4 bases and the J gene end by 5 bases; junction bases not matched to a gene: 16. Per the germline V gene, CDR1 is SGHDN and CDR2 is FVKESK. This chain's CDR3 is CASSRLTGTSGRSHNEQFF. The CDR3, as DNA: TGTGCCAGCAGCCGACTAACGGGAACTAGCGGGAGAAGCCACAATGAGCAGTTCTTC.

The chain joins TRBV2 to TRBJ1-1, with D possibly matching TRBD1 (5 bases). Germline CDR1 and CDR2: SNHLY and FYNNEI. The V gene lost 7 bases and the J gene lost 7 bases, with 19 bases spanning the gap. This CDR3 comprises 14 residues. The CDR3 coding sequence is TGTGCCAGCATCCCTCTATGGGGGGATGATGAAGCTTTCTTT. Translated, it gives CASIPLWGDDEAFF.

The rearrangement links TRBV29-1 to TRBJ2-7; D may be TRBD1 or TRBD2 (5 bases each). Germline lookup yields CDR1 SQVTM and CDR2 ANQGSEA. The CDR3 has 17 residues. Trimming cost V 0 bases and J 0 bases, with 18 bases left between them. CDR3 bases: TGCAGCGTTGAAGACAGACCCCACGGGGACCCCTCCTACGAGCAGTACTTC. Its protein product is CSVEDRPHGDPSYEQYF.

The rearrangement joins TRBV20-1 to TRBJ1-2, with TRBD1 matching 7 bases. This CDR3 has 15 residues. The V gene's germline CDR1 is DFQATT and CDR2 SNEGSKA (reference sequence). V dropped 1 base and J dropped 5; count of bases not matched to a gene: 10. The CDR3 DNA reads as TGCAGTGCTAGAGGGGTGCGACAGGGCGATTATGGCTACACCTTC. This gives the protein CSARGVRQGDYGYTF.

The rearrangement links TRBV7-2 to TRBJ2-2, with 7 nucleotides matching TRBD1. The junction had 4 bases not matched to a gene; V was cut back by 1 base and J by 2 bases. There are 16 residues in the CDR3. CDR1 SGHTA and CDR2 FQGNSA come from the germline V gene. In nucleotides, the CDR3 is TGTGCCAGCAGCTTAGTAGGGACAGTCAACACCGGGGAGCTGTTTTTT. Protein product: CASSLVGTVNTGELFF.

The chain links TRBV2 to TRBJ2-2; 13 bases are shared with TRBD2. Unmatched junction bases numbered 1, after V lost 7 bases and J lost 5 bases. This CDR3 comprises 14 residues. Germline V CDR1 and CDR2: SNHLY, FYNNEI. The CDR3 bases are TGTGCCAGCAAGGGACTAGCGGGAACCGGGGAGCTGTTTTTT. Its protein is CASKGLAGTGELFF.